The rows below give T cell receptor beta chains drawn from one sample of a study of blood T cell repertoires in COVID-19. Generated by immunoSEQ multiplex PCR, the TCRdb table keeps only in-frame clones and is missing some. The table lists 85,000 or so clones, approximately 81% of them singletons. The specimen sequenced was peripheral blood. All receptors derive from an elderly man with acute or convalescent COVID-19. Each CDR3 is given without its conserved first and last residue.

TRBJ2-3,TRBV19,ASSIESVVSTDTQY
TRBJ1-3,TRBV30,AWSPFLGNTIY
TRBJ2-2,TRBV15,ATSRDRTNTGELF
TRBJ1-1,TRBV12-3/TRBV12-4,ATRRDSYTEAF
TRBJ2-7,TRBV11-3,ASSLDPETNEQY
TRBJ1-4,TRBV3-1/TRBV3-2,ASSRRGFVNEKLF
TRBJ1-1,TRBV6-5,ASRIAGGTEAF
TRBJ1-1,TRBV7-3,ASSLMAVSGKTEAF
TRBJ2-7,TRBV28,ASRQGGAYEQY
TRBJ2-7,TRBV5-1,ASRGQPGAYEQY
TRBJ1-1,TRBV6-5,ASRSADTLNTEAF
TRBJ1-2,TRBV18,ASSPEQDYGYT
TRBJ1-2,TRBV28,ASSTGQPYGYT
TRBJ1-5,TRBV6-5,ASRPGLNSNQPQH
TRBJ1-2,TRBV30,AWTMTLDGGYT
TRBJ2-1,TRBV9,ASSVVGLAGGNEQF
TRBJ2-7,TRBV10-1,ASSDRDRSYEQY
TRBJ2-6,TRBV18,ASSLQGSGANVLT
TRBJ2-6,TRBV4-3,ASSQDHGFSGANVLT
TRBJ1-4,TRBV5-1,ASSLAQGTHEKLF
TRBJ1-3,TRBV28,ASSAWTGFGNTIY
TRBJ2-7,TRBV30,AWSGQVGYEQY